The 25 T cell receptor beta chains below come from one sample, sequenced in a study of blood T cell repertoires in COVID-19. The repertoire was sequenced with immunoSEQ multiplex PCR; TCRdb's copy has only in-frame clones and lacks some. The table records around 180,000 clones, 60% to 80% of them present only once. Sequenced: peripheral blood. The receptors were gathered from a man in his fifties or sixties with active or convalescent COVID-19.

V usage is TRBV6-4 and J usage is TRBJ2-7; 7 positions match TRBD1. Per the germline V gene, CDR1 is MRHNA and CDR2 is SNTAGT. The CDR3 loop spans 13 amino acids. Germline trimming cut 8 bases from V and 3 bases from J; bases unmatched to any gene: 7. CDR3 DNA sequence: TGTGCCAGCCAAAGACAGGGTGGCTACGAGCAGTACTTC. Translating it yields CASQRQGGYEQYF.

The chain links TRBV6-5 to TRBJ1-1, with a tentative D call TRBD1 (6 bases). This CDR3 comprises 14 residues. Germline loops: CDR1 MNHEY, CDR2 SVGAGI. V lost 0 bases and J lost 7, with 12 bases in between. CDR3 DNA: TGTGCCAGCAGTTACTCCCCAGGGGTGCTTGAAGCTTTCTTT. Translating gives CASSYSPGVLEAFF.

The V gene is TRBV5-4, the J gene TRBJ1-1, with D uncertain. CDR3 length: 13 amino acids. The germline V gene encodes CDR1 SGHNT and CDR2 YYREEE (reference sequence). V dropped 4 bases and J dropped 5 bases, with 12 bases sitting between them. CDR3 residues: CASSPSDGTEAFF. CDR3 coding DNA: TGTGCCAGCAGCCCCAGTGACGGGACTGAAGCTTTCTTT. Filled out from reference TRBV5-4 and TRBJ1-1, the complete variable domain reads ETGVTQSPTHLIKTRGQQVTLRCSSQSGHNTVSWYQQALGQGPQFIFQYYREEENGRGNFPPRFSGLQFPNYSSELNVNALELDDSALYLCASSPSDGTEAFFGQGTRLTVV.

This chain joins TRBV19 and TRBJ2-5; 10 nucleotides line up with TRBD1. Looked up from germline, CDR1 is LNHDA and CDR2 is SQIVND (reference sequence). The J segment lost 4 bases and the V segment lost 4 bases, leaving 6 bases of the junction unmatched. This CDR3 is 15 amino acids long. The CDR3 coding sequence is TGTGCCAGTAGTAGGGGACAGGGGAGGTCAGAGACCCAGTACTTC. Amino acid sequence: CASSRGQGRSETQYF.

The chain links TRBV27 to TRBJ2-3; 7 bases match TRBD1. J was trimmed by 3 bases and V by 6 bases; bases with no gene match: 6. Per germline, CDR1 MNHEY and CDR2 SMNVEV (reference sequence). CDR3 size: 14 residues. The DNA for the CDR3 is TGTGCCAGCAGCAGACAGGGAAGGACAGATACGCAGTATTTT. Translating gives CASSRQGRTDTQYF.

The chain employs TRBV7-8 and TRBJ1-2; D remains ambiguous. Germline V CDR1 and CDR2: SGHVS, FQNEAQ. V lost 1 base to trimming and J lost 4 bases, with 10 bases between them. The length of the CDR3 is 14 residues. The CDR3 nucleotides read TGTGCCAGCAGCTTAGAGGGAGGTGGCTATGGCTACACCTTC. This sequence encodes CASSLEGGGYGYTF.

This CDR3 reads CASSPRLAGAHNEQFF. In nucleotides, the CDR3 is TGTGCCAGCAGCCCGAGACTAGCGGGAGCACACAATGAGCAGTTCTTC. The chain carries TRBV11-3 and TRBJ2-1; 12 bases agree with TRBD2. Germline CDR1 SGHNT, CDR2 YENEEA. The CDR3 loop spans 16 amino acids. J was trimmed by 5 bases and V by 5 bases; bases with no gene match: 7.

CDR3 nucleotides: TGTGCCAGCAGCATCGACAGGGGCAATCAGCCCCAGCATTTT. This sequence encodes CASSIDRGNQPQHF. The chain is built from TRBV5-4 and TRBJ1-5; 7 positions agree with TRBD1. Germline CDR1 and CDR2: SGHNT and YYREEE (reference sequence). V trimming: 4 bases; J trimming: 2 bases; junction bases outside the gene matches: 3. CDR3 length: 14 amino acids.

J is TRBJ2-3 and V is TRBV24-1, with 8 nucleotides matching TRBD2. This CDR3 is built from 16 residues. The trim removed 6 bases at V and 6 bases at J, leaving 13 bases unmatched. Germline CDR1 and CDR2: KGHDR and SFDVKD. The CDR3 nucleotides are TGTGCCACCAGTACGATCCGGGGGGGCTCGAGGGATACGCAGTATTTT. It specifies CATSTIRGGSRDTQYF.

The chain is built from TRBV7-4 and TRBJ1-5; D might be TRBD1 (5 bases). Germline loops: CDR1 SGHVT, CDR2 SQSDAQ. The V and J ends lost 5 bases and 5 bases respectively, with 13 bases between them. The CDR3 extends over 14 amino acids. CDR3 nucleotide sequence: TGTGCCAGCAGCCGGTACGCGGGGGATCAGCCCCAGCATTTT. Its translation is CASSRYAGDQPQHF.

The chain is built from TRBV12-3 or TRBV12-4 and TRBJ1-2; D gene uncertain. Trimming took off 3 bases at V and 3 bases at J, with 5 bases between the two ends. The CDR3 consists of 12 residues. The CDR3 DNA reads TGTGCCAGCAGTTTTTCGGACTATGGCTACACCTTC. Its translation: CASSFSDYGYTF.

This chain joins TRBV13 and TRBJ2-3; 8 bases match TRBD1. Unmatched junction bases numbered 4, after V lost 8 bases and J lost 3 bases. Germline V gene data show CDR1 as PRHDT and CDR2 as FYEKMQ (reference sequence). The CDR3 is 13 amino acids. CDR3 bases: TGTGCCAGCTCCGACAGGGGAACAGATACGCAGTATTTT. It yields the protein CASSDRGTDTQYF.

Ten or more counts support this clone. The chain employs TRBV14 and TRBJ1-2; 7 bases are a match to TRBD1. The V gene end was trimmed by 1 base and the J gene end by 4 bases; junction bases not matched to a gene: 3. The germline CDR1 and CDR2 sequences are SGHDN and FVKESK. CDR3 length: 14 amino acids. The CDR3 sequence: CASSQGTGPYGYTF. Written as DNA, the CDR3 is TGTGCCAGCAGCCAAGGGACAGGACCCTATGGCTACACCTTC.

The chain couples TRBV30 to TRBJ1-4, with 8 bases matching TRBD1. CDR1 GTSNPN and CDR2 SVGIG come from the germline V gene (reference sequence). V was clipped by 1 base and J by 8 bases; unmatched bases: 9. The CDR3 spans 15 residues. The CDR3 here is CAWSDRTGPYEKLFF. CDR3 sequence (DNA): TGTGCCTGGAGTGACCGGACAGGGCCATACGAAAAACTGTTTTTT.

V is TRBV15 and J is TRBJ1-5; possible D gene TRBD1, 6 bases. Germline V lookup: CDR1 LNHNV, CDR2 YYDKDF (reference sequence). Trimming left V 5 bases short and J 5 bases short, with 13 bases between. The CDR3 contains 14 residues. Here the CDR3 DNA reads TGTGCCACCAGCTCAGGGGAAGGCGATCAGCCCCAGCATTTT. This sequence encodes CATSSGEGDQPQHF.

The chain combines TRBV4-3 with TRBJ2-1; 7 positions match TRBD2. The CDR3 is made up of 17 amino acids. V shed 0 bases and J 0 bases; nucleotides not matched to a gene: 5. Germline CDR1 LGHNA, CDR2 YSLEER. Here the CDR3 DNA reads TGCGCCAGCAGCCAAGATTCCCCGGGGGGCTCCTACAATGAGCAGTTCTTC. Residues: CASSQDSPGGSYNEQFF.

About this clone itself: In the same sample, other DNA sequences code for this CDR3. The chain couples TRBV4-3 to TRBJ2-7; D is perhaps TRBD1 (6 bases). Trimming cost V 0 bases and J 4 bases, with 13 bases left between them. Germline lookup yields CDR1 LGHNA and CDR2 YSLEER. CDR3 length: 15 amino acids. This CDR3 reads CASSQEWQGFYEQYF. CDR3 coding DNA: TGCGCCAGCAGCCAAGAGTGGCAGGGGTTTTACGAGCAGTACTTC.

V gene TRBV20-1 combines with J gene TRBJ2-1; TRBD2 agrees at 8 bases. The CDR3 totals 14 residues. CDR1 is DFQATT, CDR2 SNEGSKA, per germline (reference sequence). The J segment lost 4 bases and the V segment lost 6 bases, leaving 8 bases of the junction unmatched. The CDR3 coding sequence is TGCAGTGCAAGTAGCGGGGCCAGTTACAATGAGCAGTTCTTC. It translates to CSASSGASYNEQFF.

Only a few counts were recorded for this clone. The chain uses TRBV7-2 and TRBJ2-1; maybe TRBD2 (6 bases). This CDR3 has 16 residues. Germline lookup yields CDR1 SGHTA and CDR2 FQGNSA. Trimming stripped 7 bases from V and 4 bases from J, with 20 bases between. The CDR3 coding sequence is TGTGCCAGCAACCCAGCGTCGGGAGTTGTATACAATGAGCAGTTCTTC. Amino acids: CASNPASGVVYNEQFF.

The chain couples TRBV7-6 to TRBJ1-5, with TRBD1 identical over 9 bases. The CDR3 length is 14 residues. Germline V CDR1 and CDR2: SGHVS, FNYEAQ. V lost 5 bases to trimming and J lost 7 bases; unmatched junction nucleotides: 6. CDR3 nucleotides: TGTGCCAGCAGCCCTAACAGGGGGCGGCAGCCCCAGCATTTT. It yields the protein CASSPNRGRQPQHF.

The J gene is TRBJ2-7, the V gene TRBV6-4; D not certain. Trimming removed 7 bases from V and 7 bases from J, with 17 bases in between. The CDR3 totals 13 residues. From germline, CDR1 is MRHNA and CDR2 SNTAGT. The CDR3 nucleotides read TGTGCCAGCATGCGCGGCACGATGGAAGAGCAGTACTTC. It encodes CASMRGTMEEQYF.

The genes are TRBV19 and TRBJ2-1; 14 bases are shared with TRBD2. The CDR3 contains 15 residues. Trimming at V came to 7 bases and at J to 10 bases, leaving 9 bases not matched to a gene. Germline assignment: CDR1 LNHDA and CDR2 SQIVND (reference sequence). CDR3 DNA sequence: TGTGCCAGTATGCAGGGACTAGCGGGAGCGGCGGAGCAGTTCTTC. Encoded protein: CASMQGLAGAAEQFF.

This clone was recorded only once. The chain links TRBV6-1 to TRBJ2-7, with a possible D match to TRBD2 (6 bases). V shed 2 bases and J shed 6 bases, with 23 bases lying between them. This CDR3 has 17 residues. Germline CDR1 reads MNHNS; CDR2 reads SASEGT. The CDR3 region is CASSERQTRALLREQYF. DNA of the CDR3: TGTGCCAGCAGTGAACGACAGACTAGAGCCCTCTTACGCGAGCAGTACTTC.

This clone was seen just once. The chain couples TRBV29-1 to TRBJ1-2; 7 nucleotides line up with TRBD1. Germline V gene lookup returns CDR1 SQVTM and CDR2 ANQGSEA. This CDR3 comprises 14 residues. V gave up 6 bases and J gave up 2 bases; unmatched junction bases: 9. This CDR3 is CSVAGTAPNYGYTF. The CDR3 coding sequence is TGCAGCGTGGCCGGGACAGCCCCAAACTATGGCTACACCTTC.

The V and J genes are TRBV29-1 and TRBJ2-1; D remains unclear. There are 12 residues in the CDR3. V lost 1 base and J lost 4, with 5 bases in between. Germline-derived CDR1 and CDR2 are SQVTM and ANQGSEA. The CDR3 bases are TGCAGCGTTGAAGTTCGGTACAATGAGCAGTTCTTC. This encodes CSVEVRYNEQFF.